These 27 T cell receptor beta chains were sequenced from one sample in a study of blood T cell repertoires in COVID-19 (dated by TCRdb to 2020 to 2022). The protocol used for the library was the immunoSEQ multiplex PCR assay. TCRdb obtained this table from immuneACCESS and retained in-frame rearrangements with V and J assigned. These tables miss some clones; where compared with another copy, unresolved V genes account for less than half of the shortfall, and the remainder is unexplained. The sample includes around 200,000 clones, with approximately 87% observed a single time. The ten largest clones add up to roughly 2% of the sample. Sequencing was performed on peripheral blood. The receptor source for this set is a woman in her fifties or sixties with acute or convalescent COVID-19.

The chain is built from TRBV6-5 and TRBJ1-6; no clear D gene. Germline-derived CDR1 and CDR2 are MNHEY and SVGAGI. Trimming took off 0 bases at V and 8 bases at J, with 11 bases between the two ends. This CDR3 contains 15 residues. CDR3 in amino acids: CASSYSRSADSPLHF. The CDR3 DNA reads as TGTGCCAGCAGTTACTCGCGCTCGGCGGATTCACCCCTCCACTTT.

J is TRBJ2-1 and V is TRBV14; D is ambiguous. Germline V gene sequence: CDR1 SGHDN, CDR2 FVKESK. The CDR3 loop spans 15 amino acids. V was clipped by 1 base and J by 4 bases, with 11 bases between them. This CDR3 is CASSQGPPQYNEQFF. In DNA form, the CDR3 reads TGTGCCAGCAGCCAAGGCCCACCACAGTACAATGAGCAGTTCTTC.

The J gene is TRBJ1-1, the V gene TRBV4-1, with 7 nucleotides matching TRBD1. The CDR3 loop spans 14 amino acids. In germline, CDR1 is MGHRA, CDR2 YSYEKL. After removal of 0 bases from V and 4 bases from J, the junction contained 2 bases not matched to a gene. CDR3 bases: TGCGCCAGCAGCCAAGATAACAGGGGCACTGAAGCTTTCTTT. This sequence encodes CASSQDNRGTEAFF.

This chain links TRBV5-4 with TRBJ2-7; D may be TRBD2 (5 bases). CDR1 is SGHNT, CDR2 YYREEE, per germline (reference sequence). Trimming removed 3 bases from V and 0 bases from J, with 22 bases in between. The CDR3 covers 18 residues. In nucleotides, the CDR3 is TGTGCCAGCAGCTCCGCCCAGCTTGGACTTTCCTCCTCCTACGAGCAGTACTTC. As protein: CASSSAQLGLSSSYEQYF.

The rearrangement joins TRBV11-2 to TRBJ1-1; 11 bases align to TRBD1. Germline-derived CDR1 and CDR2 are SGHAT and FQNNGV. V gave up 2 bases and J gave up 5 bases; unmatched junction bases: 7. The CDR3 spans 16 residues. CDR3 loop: CASSLKGTGGGTEAFF. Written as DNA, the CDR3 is TGTGCCAGCAGCTTAAAAGGGACAGGGGGTGGGACTGAAGCTTTCTTT.

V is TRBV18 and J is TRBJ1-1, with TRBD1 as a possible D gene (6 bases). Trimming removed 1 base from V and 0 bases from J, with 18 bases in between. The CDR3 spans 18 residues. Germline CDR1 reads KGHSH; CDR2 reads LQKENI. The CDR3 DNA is TGTGCCAGCTCACCACGGGGGCCACGGGGAGAAATGAACACTGAAGCTTTCTTT. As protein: CASSPRGPRGEMNTEAFF.

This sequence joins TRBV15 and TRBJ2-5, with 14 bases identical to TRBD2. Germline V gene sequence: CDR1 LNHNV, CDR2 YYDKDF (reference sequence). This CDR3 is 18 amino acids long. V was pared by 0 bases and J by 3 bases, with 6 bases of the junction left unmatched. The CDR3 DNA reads TGTGCCACCAGCAGAGATCATGGGACTAGCGGGGGCGAAGAGACCCAGTACTTC. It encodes CATSRDHGTSGGEETQYF.

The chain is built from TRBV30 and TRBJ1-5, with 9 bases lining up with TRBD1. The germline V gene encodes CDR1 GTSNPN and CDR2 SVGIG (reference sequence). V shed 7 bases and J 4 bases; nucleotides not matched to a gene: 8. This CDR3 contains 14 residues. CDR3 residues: CASGTGKGNQPQHF. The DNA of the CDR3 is TGTGCCTCCGGGACAGGGAAAGGAAATCAGCCCCAGCATTTT.

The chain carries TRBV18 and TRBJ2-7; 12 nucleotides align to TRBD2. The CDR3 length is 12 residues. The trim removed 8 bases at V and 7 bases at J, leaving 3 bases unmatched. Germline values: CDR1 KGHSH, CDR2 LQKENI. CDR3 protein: CASVGTSGEQYF. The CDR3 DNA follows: TGTGCCAGCGTAGGGACTAGCGGGGAGCAGTACTTC.

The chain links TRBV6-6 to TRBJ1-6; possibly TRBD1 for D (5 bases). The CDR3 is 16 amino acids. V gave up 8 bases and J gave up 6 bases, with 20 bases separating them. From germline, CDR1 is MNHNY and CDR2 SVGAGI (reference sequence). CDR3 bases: TGTGCCAGCCGGGGGGTTTCGAGGGTCTCTAATTCACCCCTCCACTTT. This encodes CASRGVSRVSNSPLHF.

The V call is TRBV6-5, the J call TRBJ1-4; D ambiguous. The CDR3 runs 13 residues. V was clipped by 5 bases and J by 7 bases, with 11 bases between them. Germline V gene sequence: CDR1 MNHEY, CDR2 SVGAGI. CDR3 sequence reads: CASSPRYREKLFF. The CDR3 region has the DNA TGTGCCAGCAGTCCTAGGTACCGTGAAAAACTGTTTTTT.

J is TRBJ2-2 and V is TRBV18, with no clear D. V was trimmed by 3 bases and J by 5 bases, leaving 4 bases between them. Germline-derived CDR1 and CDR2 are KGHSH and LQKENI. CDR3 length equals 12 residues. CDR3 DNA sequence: TGTGCCAGCTCACCCTTGACCGGGGAGCTGTTTTTT. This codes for CASSPLTGELFF.

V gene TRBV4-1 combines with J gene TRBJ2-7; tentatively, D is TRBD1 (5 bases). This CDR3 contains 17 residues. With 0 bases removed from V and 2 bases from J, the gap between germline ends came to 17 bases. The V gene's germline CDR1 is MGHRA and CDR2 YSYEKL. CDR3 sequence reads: CASSQEMQGTPTYEQYF. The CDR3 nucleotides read TGCGCCAGCAGCCAAGAAATGCAGGGTACCCCAACCTACGAGCAGTACTTC.

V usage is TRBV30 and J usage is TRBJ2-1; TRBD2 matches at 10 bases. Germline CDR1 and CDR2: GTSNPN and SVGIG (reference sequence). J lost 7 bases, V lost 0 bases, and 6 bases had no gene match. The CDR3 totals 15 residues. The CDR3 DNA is TGTGCCTGGAGTGTAGGGCTAGCGGGAGCGAATGAGCAGTTCTTC. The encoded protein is CAWSVGLAGANEQFF.

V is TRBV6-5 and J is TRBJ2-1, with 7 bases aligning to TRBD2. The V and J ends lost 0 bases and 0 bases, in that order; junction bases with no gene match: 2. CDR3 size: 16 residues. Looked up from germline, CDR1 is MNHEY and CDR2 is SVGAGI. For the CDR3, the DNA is TGTGCCAGCAGTTACTCGGGCGGGAGCTCCTACAATGAGCAGTTCTTC. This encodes CASSYSGGSSYNEQFF.

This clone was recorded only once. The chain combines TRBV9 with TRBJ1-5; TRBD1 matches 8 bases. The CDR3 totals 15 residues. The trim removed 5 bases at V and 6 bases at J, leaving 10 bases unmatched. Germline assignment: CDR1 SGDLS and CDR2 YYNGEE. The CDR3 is CASSSTGALGQPQHF. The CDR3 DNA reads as TGTGCCAGCAGTTCGACAGGGGCATTGGGTCAGCCCCAGCATTTT.

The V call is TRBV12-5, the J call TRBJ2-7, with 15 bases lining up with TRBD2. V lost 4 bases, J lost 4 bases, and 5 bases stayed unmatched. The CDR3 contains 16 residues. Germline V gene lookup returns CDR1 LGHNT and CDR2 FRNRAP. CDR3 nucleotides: TGTGCTAGTGGTTCCCAGGGACTAGCGGGAGGATACGAGCAGTACTTC. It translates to CASGSQGLAGGYEQYF.

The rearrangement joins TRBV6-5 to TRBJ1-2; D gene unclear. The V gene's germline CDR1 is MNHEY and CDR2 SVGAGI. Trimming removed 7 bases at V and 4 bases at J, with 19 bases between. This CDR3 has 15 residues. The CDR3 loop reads CASTSPFDSPYGYTF. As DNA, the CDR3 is TGTGCCAGCACATCTCCGTTCGATAGTCCCTATGGCTACACCTTC.

CDR3 sequence: CASSPTSRNSYNEQFF. The CDR3 DNA reads as TGTGCCAGCAGCCCCACTTCGCGGAACTCCTACAATGAGCAGTTCTTC. V and J are TRBV13 and TRBJ2-1; D is ambiguous. Germline CDR1 PRHDT, CDR2 FYEKMQ (reference sequence). The V end lost 5 bases, the J end lost 0 bases, and 14 bases lay between the germline ends. The CDR3 runs to 16 residues.

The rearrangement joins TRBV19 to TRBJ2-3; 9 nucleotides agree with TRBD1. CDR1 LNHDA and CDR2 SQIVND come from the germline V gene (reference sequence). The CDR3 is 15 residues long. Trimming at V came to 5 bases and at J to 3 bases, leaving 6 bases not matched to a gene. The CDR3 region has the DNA TGTGCCAGTAGTCCCCGGGACAGGGTTACAGATACGCAGTATTTT. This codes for CASSPRDRVTDTQYF. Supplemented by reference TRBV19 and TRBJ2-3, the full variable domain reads DGGITQSPKYLFRKEGQNVTLSCEQNLNHDAMYWYRQDPGQGLRLIYYSQIVNDFQKGDIAEGYSVSREKKESFPLTVTSAQKNPTAFYLCASSPRDRVTDTQYFGPGTRLTVL.

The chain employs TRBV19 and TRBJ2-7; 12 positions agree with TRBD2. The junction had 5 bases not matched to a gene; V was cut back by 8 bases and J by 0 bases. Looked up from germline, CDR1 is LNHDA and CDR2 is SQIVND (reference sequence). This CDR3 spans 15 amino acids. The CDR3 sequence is CASGTSGGHSYEQYF. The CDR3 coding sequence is TGTGCCAGTGGAACTAGCGGGGGGCACTCCTACGAGCAGTACTTC.

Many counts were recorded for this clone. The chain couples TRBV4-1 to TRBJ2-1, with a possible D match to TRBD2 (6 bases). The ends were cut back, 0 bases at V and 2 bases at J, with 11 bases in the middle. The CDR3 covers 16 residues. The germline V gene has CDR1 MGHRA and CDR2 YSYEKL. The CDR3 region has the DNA TGCGCCAGCAGCCAAGATGGCGGGACCACCTACAATGAGCAGTTCTTC. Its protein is CASSQDGGTTYNEQFF.

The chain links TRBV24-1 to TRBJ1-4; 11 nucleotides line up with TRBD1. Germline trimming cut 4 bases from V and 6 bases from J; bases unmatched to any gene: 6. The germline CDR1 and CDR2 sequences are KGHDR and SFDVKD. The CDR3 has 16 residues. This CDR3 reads CATSDPGQGADEKLFF. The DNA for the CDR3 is TGTGCCACCAGTGACCCAGGACAGGGGGCGGATGAAAAACTGTTTTTT.

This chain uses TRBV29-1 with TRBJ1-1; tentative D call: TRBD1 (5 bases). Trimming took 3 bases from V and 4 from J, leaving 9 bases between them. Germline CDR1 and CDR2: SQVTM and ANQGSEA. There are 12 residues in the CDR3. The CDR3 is CSVDDRGTEAFF. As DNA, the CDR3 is TGCAGCGTTGACGATAGGGGCACTGAAGCTTTCTTT.

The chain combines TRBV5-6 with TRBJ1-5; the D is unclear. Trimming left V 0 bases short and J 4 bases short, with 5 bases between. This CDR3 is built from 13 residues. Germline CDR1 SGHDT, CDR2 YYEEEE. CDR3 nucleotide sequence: TGTGCCAGCAGCTTGGCCCGGAATCAGCCCCAGCATTTT. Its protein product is CASSLARNQPQHF.

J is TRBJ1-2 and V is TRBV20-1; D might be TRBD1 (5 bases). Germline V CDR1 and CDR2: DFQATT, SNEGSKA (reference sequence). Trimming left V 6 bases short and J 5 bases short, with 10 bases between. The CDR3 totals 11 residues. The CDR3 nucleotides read TGCAGTGCAAGGGGAGGTTATGGCTACACCTTC. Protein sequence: CSARGGYGYTF.

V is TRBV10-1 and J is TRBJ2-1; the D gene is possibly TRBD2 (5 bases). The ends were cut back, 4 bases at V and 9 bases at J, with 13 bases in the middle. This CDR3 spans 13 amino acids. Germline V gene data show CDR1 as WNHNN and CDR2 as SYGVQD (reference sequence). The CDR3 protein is CASSGIEGAEQFF. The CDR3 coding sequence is TGCGCCAGCAGTGGCATCGAGGGTGCTGAGCAGTTCTTC.